The 2 T cell receptor beta chains below all came from one sample that was sequenced in a study of beta chain features in type 1 diabetes (dated by TCRdb to between 2017 and 2018). Paper-wide results and their limitations: In all four CD4+ subsets, TCRB CDR3 length was moderately but significantly shorter in type 1 diabetes patients.

Their cognate antigens are unknown. Library prep was done by the immunoSEQ multiplex PCR assay. The High Capacity cDNA Reverse Transcription Kit was used to reverse transcribe all of the isolated RNA, meaning that expressed TCRB transcripts were what got sequenced. This immuneACCESS table, as held by TCRdb, lists in-frame sequences with V and J called but not all clones. Of the missing ones, under half trace to an unresolved V gene in checked studies; the others have no known cause. This sample lists some 240,000 clones; 15% to 20% were detected once. About 0.078% of the sample is held by the ten biggest clonotypes. Sequencing used naive CD4+ T cells from blood. The label giving this sample's cell subset or site can be read as: true naive CD4+ T cells. These receptors originate from a man aged 25 to 40 with type 1 diabetes.

This clone was counted only a few times. V is TRBV27 and J is TRBJ1-2, with D unclear. V lost 6 bases and J lost 5, with 16 bases in between. The germline gives CDR1 MNHEY, CDR2 SMNVEV (reference sequence). This CDR3 spans 14 amino acids. CDR3 coding DNA: TGTGCCAGCAGCAAACTCGGAGACGATTATGGCTACACCTTC. Its protein product is CASSKLGDDYGYTF.

This clone was seen a few times. The gene calls are TRBV20-1 and TRBJ1-2; maybe TRBD1 (5 bases). The CDR3 length is 11 residues. Per germline, CDR1 DFQATT and CDR2 SNEGSKA (reference sequence). Between the trimmed V and J ends, which lost 5 bases and 8 bases, there was a span of 12 bases. The CDR3 bases are TGCAGTGCTTCAAGGGGAGGAGGCTACACCTTC. Translated, it gives CSASRGGGYTF.